The entry below describes one TCR beta chain. Its cognate antigen is unknown. This entry is derived from a study of blood T cells in healthy people across ages. For the study at large: For every two T cells, template switching captured about one barcoded beta molecule.

A sample-barcoded 5' primer and a J-beta primer mix were used in a second PCR of about 7 to 12 cycles. The template-switch adaptor was a 5' adaptor with 12 random nucleotides. It tagged each cDNA molecule. Each sample yielded at least 2.5 million CDR3-containing paired-end reads. TCRdb redid the calling of the 5' RACE reads with MiXCR, one entry per CDR3 protein. The sample comprises 1,800,000 or so distinct CDR3 sequences, 39% of which are singletons, and more than 20% rests with the top ten. The V gene lost 8 bases and the J gene lost 0 bases, with 11 bases spanning the gap. Germline V gives CDR1 MDHEN, CDR2 SYDVKM. There are 13 residues in the CDR3. Study results and limitations: Changes seen in expanded clonotypes were possibly confounded by donor CMV status left unknown.

V is TRBV28 and J is TRBJ2-7, with D possibly matching TRBD1 (6 bases). This clonotype originated in a human donor in good health. Material for sequencing was blood. CDR3: CASQGTNSYEQYF. Written as DNA, the CDR3 is TGTGCCAGCCAGGGGACAAACTCCTACGAGCAGTACTTC.